These 4 T cell receptor beta chains share one sample of origin, sequenced in a study of blood T cells in healthy people across ages. The authors ran a second PCR of about 7 to 11 cycles using a sample-barcoded 5' primer and a J-beta primer mix. One entry per CDR3 protein, called by TCRdb with MiXCR from the 5' RACE reads. This sample yields around 1.7 million distinct CDR3 sequences, of which approximately 28% are seen a single time; 7.7% belongs to the top ten. The specimen sequenced was blood. All receptors derive from a woman aged 25 to 39 in good health.

Turning to this clonotype: One junction end does not reproduce the germline sequence, and a read error may be involved. The chain employs TRBV27 and TRBJ1-1; 10 bases are shared with TRBD1. The CDR3 contains 16 residues. Germline loops: CDR1 MNHEY, CDR2 SMNVEV (reference sequence). CDR3 coding DNA: TGTGTCAGCAGTTTGGGACAGGGGTCGTTGTATGCTGAAGCTTTCTTT. Protein: CVSSLGQGSLYAEAFF.

The chain is built from TRBV9 and TRBJ2-3; 8 bases agree with TRBD2. From germline, CDR1 is SGDLS and CDR2 YYNGEE. V lost 4 bases to trimming and J lost 5 bases; unmatched junction nucleotides: 6. The CDR3 covers 14 residues. CDR3 loop: CASSPPGLGDTQYF. Written as DNA, the CDR3 is TGTGCCAGCAGCCCGCCGGGACTAGGAGATACGCAGTATTTT.

This chain links TRBV9 with TRBJ2-7; either TRBD1 or TRBD2 may supply D (5 bases each). Trimming stripped 4 bases from V and 4 bases from J, with 18 bases between. From germline, CDR1 is SGDLS and CDR2 YYNGEE. The CDR3 consists of 15 residues. CDR3 loop: CASSPQGAGGYEQYF. CDR3 coding DNA: TGTGCCAGCAGCCCCCAAGGGGCGGGTGGGTACGAGCAGTACTTC.

This clonotype has more than one count but fewer than ten. The genes are TRBV29-1 and TRBJ2-3; no definite D call. The germline V gene encodes CDR1 SQVTM and CDR2 ANQGSEA. The ends were cut back, 2 bases at V and 3 bases at J, with 15 bases in the middle. The CDR3 consists of 15 residues. The CDR3 here is CSVELETSRTDTQYF. DNA of the CDR3: TGCAGCGTTGAACTTGAAACGTCTAGAACAGATACGCAGTATTTT.